Presented here are 15 T cell receptor beta chains from one specimen sequenced in a study of blood T cell repertoires in COVID-19. Profiled with immunoSEQ multiplex PCR; TCRdb holds only in-frame clones, not every one. The table lists roughly 250,000 clones, about nine tenths of them singletons, with 6% to 9% in the top ten. Material: peripheral blood. The origin of the receptors is a man in his sixties who had recovered from COVID-19.

J is TRBJ2-5 and V is TRBV5-1, with D tentatively TRBD2 (6 bases). CDR1 and CDR2 (germline): SGHRS, YFSETQ. The V end was cut by 4 bases, the J end by 2 bases, with 18 bases between. The CDR3 spans 16 residues. This CDR3 reads CASSSTQHSGQETQYF. DNA for the CDR3: TGCGCCAGCAGCAGCACTCAACATAGCGGACAAGAGACCCAGTACTTC.

This clone was recorded a few times. The genes are TRBV2 and TRBJ1-2; a weak D match, TRBD1 (5 bases). Trimming pared 10 bases from V and 1 base from J, leaving 16 bases between. Germline CDR1 is SNHLY and CDR2 is FYNNEI. This CDR3 region has 14 residues. The CDR3 bases are TGTGCCACCCGGCCCGAGGGACTTAACTATGGCTACACCTTC. Translation gives CATRPEGLNYGYTF. Looking up the rest from reference TRBV2 and TRBJ1-2 gives the full variable domain: EPEVTQTPSHQVTQMGQEVILRCVPISNHLYFYWYRQILGQKVEFLVSFYNNEISEKSEIFDDQFSVERPDGSNFTLKIRSTKLEDSAMYFCATRPEGLNYGYTFGSGTRLTVV.

CDR3 in amino acids: CASSSRQGREQYV. CDR3 DNA: TGTGCCAGCAGTTCGCGACAGGGTAGGGAGCAGTACGTC. The chain combines TRBV27 with TRBJ2-7; 7 positions match TRBD1. This CDR3 spans 13 amino acids. Trimming at V came to 4 bases and at J to 7 bases, leaving 7 bases not matched to a gene. Germline CDR1 MNHEY, CDR2 SMNVEV (reference sequence).

The chain employs TRBV11-2 and TRBJ2-1; 12 bases agree with TRBD2. J lost 7 bases, V lost 1 base, and 8 bases had no gene match. Germline V CDR1 and CDR2: SGHAT, FQNNGV. This CDR3 comprises 17 residues. The CDR3 here is CASSLASGGAGKNEQFF. CDR3 in DNA: TGTGCCAGCAGCTTAGCTAGCGGGGGGGCCGGTAAAAATGAGCAGTTCTTC.

J is TRBJ2-1 and V is TRBV5-5; 7 positions match TRBD1. The junction had 6 bases not matched to a gene; V was cut back by 0 bases and J by 6 bases. The CDR3 loop spans 15 amino acids. Germline lookup yields CDR1 SGHKS and CDR2 YYEKEE (reference sequence). The CDR3 spells CASSLVQGVPNEQFF. The CDR3 DNA reads as TGTGCCAGCAGCTTGGTTCAGGGGGTTCCCAATGAGCAGTTCTTC.

This chain uses TRBV3-1 (or the pseudogene TRBV3-2) with TRBJ1-6; D unclear. V was pared by 4 bases and J by 5 bases, with 9 bases between. The germline V gene encodes CDR1 LGHDT and CDR2 YNNKEL (reference sequence). The CDR3 length is 14 residues. The CDR3 is CASSLRENNSPLHF. CDR3 sequence (DNA): TGTGCCAGCAGCCTCCGGGAGAATAATTCACCCCTCCACTTT.

The gene calls are TRBV11-3 and TRBJ1-1; D not resolved. Germline V gene lookup returns CDR1 SGHNT and CDR2 YENEEA. V was pared by 4 bases and J by 2 bases, with 8 bases between. The CDR3 length is 13 residues. CDR3 in amino acids: CASSWESNTEAFF. CDR3 nucleotide sequence: TGTGCCAGCAGCTGGGAGAGTAACACTGAAGCTTTCTTT.

This clone was seen only once. V gene TRBV30 combines with J gene TRBJ1-2; tentatively, D is TRBD1 (5 bases). V dropped 1 base and J dropped 9 bases, with 12 bases sitting between them. The CDR3 runs 12 residues. In germline, CDR1 is GTSNPN, CDR2 SVGIG (reference sequence). CDR3 residues: CAWSAQGYSYTF. DNA for the CDR3: TGTGCCTGGAGTGCGCAGGGCTACAGCTACACCTTC.

This clone was seen a single time. The rearrangement joins TRBV6-1 to TRBJ1-3; 8 bases map to TRBD1. Trimming cost V 4 bases and J 3 bases; bases outside gene matches: 8. The CDR3 has 16 amino acids. Germline V gene lookup returns CDR1 MNHNS and CDR2 SASEGT. The CDR3 DNA sequence: TGTGCCAGCAGTGCCCCGACAGGGGCTCATGGAAACACCATATATTTT. Translated: CASSAPTGAHGNTIYF.

The CDR3 DNA follows: TGTGCCAGTAGTATAGTTCGGCCACAGCCGTCCCTTGAGACCCAGTACTTC. This translates into CASSIVRPQPSLETQYF. The chain is built from TRBV19 and TRBJ2-5, with no clear D. The CDR3 runs 17 residues. V lost 1 base, J lost 5 bases, and 20 bases lay in between. Germline loops: CDR1 LNHDA, CDR2 SQIVND (reference sequence). The whole variable domain, remainder taken from reference TRBV19 and TRBJ2-5, is DGGITQSPKYLFRKEGQNVTLSCEQNLNHDAMYWYRQDPGQGLRLIYYSQIVNDFQKGDIAEGYSVSREKKESFPLTVTSAQKNPTAFYLCASSIVRPQPSLETQYFGPGTRLLVL.

The gene calls are TRBV12-5 and TRBJ2-2, with 8 bases lining up with TRBD1. The CDR3 extends over 15 amino acids. V was pared by 2 bases and J by 4 bases, with 3 bases of the junction left unmatched. The germline CDR1 and CDR2 sequences are LGHNT and FRNRAP. CDR3 nucleotides: TGTGCTAGTGGTTTGCGACAGGGGATCACCGGGGAGCTGTTTTTT. Its protein product is CASGLRQGITGELFF.

The chain uses TRBV4-2 and TRBJ2-3; D remains unclear. V was shortened by 0 bases and J by 3 bases, with 19 bases between the two germline ends. The CDR3 runs to 18 residues. Germline V gene data show CDR1 as LGHNA and CDR2 as YNFKEQ. This chain's CDR3 is CASSQDTGRESVTDTQYF. The CDR3 coding sequence is TGTGCCAGCAGCCAAGATACTGGTCGTGAATCTGTGACAGATACGCAGTATTTT.

This clone was counted once. This chain links TRBV19 with TRBJ1-5, with TRBD1 matching 7 bases. The CDR3 length is 17 residues. Germline CDR1 reads LNHDA; CDR2 reads SQIVND (reference sequence). V trimming: 1 base; J trimming: 3 bases; junction bases outside the gene matches: 9. The CDR3 is CASSIGWDSGHNQPQHF. In DNA form, the CDR3 reads TGTGCCAGTAGTATAGGATGGGACAGCGGACACAATCAGCCCCAGCATTTT.

This clone was found once. The CDR3 nucleotides read TGTGCCAGTAGTTTGGAGGCGGGAGAGACCCAGTACTTC. The encoded protein is CASSLEAGETQYF. V and J are TRBV19 and TRBJ2-5; D may be TRBD2 (5 bases). The CDR3 totals 13 residues. Between the trimmed V and J ends, which lost 5 bases and 4 bases, there was a span of 11 bases. From germline, CDR1 is LNHDA and CDR2 SQIVND (reference sequence).

This chain links TRBV6-5 with TRBJ1-1; D not certain. CDR3 size: 11 residues. Germline CDR1 MNHEY, CDR2 SVGAGI. Trimming removed 6 bases at V and 4 bases at J, with 6 bases between. The CDR3 bases are TGTGCCAGCAGCCTAGGCACTGAAGCTTTCTTT. Translation gives CASSLGTEAFF.